This T cell receptor (beta chain) was identified during a study of vaccination effects on CD4 cells after COVID-19. The wider study: Post-vaccine sampling took place a median of 72 days after the second dose. Study-level results: Sampling in the study covered few convalescent patients and included no early post-infection timepoints.

CDR3 size: 16 residues. CDR1 and CDR2 (germline): ENHRY, SYGVKD. The V and J ends lost 4 bases and 0 bases respectively, with 16 bases between them. The repertoire was sequenced with immunoSEQ multiplex PCR; TCRdb's copy has only in-frame clones and lacks some. This table has 20,000 to 30,000 clones, about 70% appearing once. With respect to this clone: What it binds is unknown.

ViraFEST expansion of antigen-specific CD4+ T cells with viral peptide pools preceded sequencing. The authors isolated CD4+ T cells after approximately 9 days of culture. The participants, recipients of two vaccine doses, got either BNT162b2 or mRNA-1273. No vaccinee had earlier SARS-CoV-2 infection, and nucleocapsid antibodies were negative. Each culture had half its medium swapped for IL-2 medium on days 3 and 7. The V gene is TRBV10-3, the J gene TRBJ2-7; D might be TRBD1 (6 bases). The sequenced sample was CD4+ T cells from PBMCs cultured with SARS-CoV-2 spike peptides, obtained after COVID-19 vaccination. The receptor was derived from a human donor who received a COVID-19 vaccine. The CDR3 nucleotides are TGTGCCATCAGTGCGGGGATGGACAGCAGCTCCTACGAGCAGTACTTC. Translated: CAISAGMDSSSYEQYF.